One sample yielded the 6 T cell receptor beta chains listed below, sequenced in a study of a mutant IDH1 vaccine in newly diagnosed glioma. Described time point: baseline, week 1 (first vaccination visit). Treatment specified: pre-vaccination baseline after standard-of-care therapy. Clones were read by immunoSEQ multiplex PCR, and TCRdb kept only the in-frame ones, dropping some. The profile covers around 99,000 clones, with 80% appearing a single time and around 7% taken by the ten largest. Source: PBMCs, taken from a glioma patient treated with radiotherapy, temozolomide or both. The receptors shown here come from a man in his forties or fifties with glioma.

This sequence joins TRBV19 and TRBJ2-1; either TRBD1 or TRBD2 may fit D (6 bases each). The length of the CDR3 is 17 residues. Between the trimmed V and J ends, which lost 2 bases and 3 bases, there was a span of 17 bases. Germline CDR1 reads LNHDA; CDR2 reads SQIVND (reference sequence). This CDR3 reads CASSISPGAAGYNEQFF. The CDR3 bases are TGTGCCAGTAGTATATCCCCGGGGGCGGCCGGCTACAATGAGCAGTTCTTC.

This clone turned up a few times. The J gene is TRBJ1-3, the V gene TRBV7-8; perhaps TRBD1 as D (5 bases). This CDR3 contains 14 residues. Germline V lookup: CDR1 SGHVS, CDR2 FQNEAQ. Trimming took off 5 bases at V and 4 bases at J, with 12 bases between the two ends. The CDR3 loop is CASSPRRTGNTIYF. The DNA of the CDR3 is TGTGCCAGCAGCCCCAGAAGGACAGGAAACACCATATATTTT. The full variable domain, completed using reference TRBV7-8 and TRBJ1-3, is GAGVSQSPRYKVAKRGQDVALRCDPISGHVSLFWYQQALGQGPEFLTYFQNEAQLDKSGLPSDRFFAERPEGSVSTLKIQRTQQEDSAVYLCASSPRRTGNTIYFGEGSWLTVV.

A few counts support this clone. The V call is TRBV30, the J call TRBJ1-2; weak D call: TRBD1 (5 bases). Trimming took off 4 bases at V and 1 base at J, with 10 bases between the two ends. The CDR3 extends over 13 amino acids. Germline values: CDR1 GTSNPN, CDR2 SVGIG (reference sequence). In nucleotides, the CDR3 is TGTGCCTGGACAATTGGGGGTAACTATGGCTACACCTTC. Translation: CAWTIGGNYGYTF.

This clone has a single count. CDR3 residues: CASSRDRSYEQYF. The CDR3 DNA reads as TGTGCCAGCAGCCGGGACAGATCCTACGAGCAGTACTTC. The rearrangement uses TRBV7-2 and TRBJ2-7; 7 nucleotides agree with TRBD1. Trimming took 5 bases from V and 1 from J; bases not matched to a gene: 2. Looked up from germline, CDR1 is SGHTA and CDR2 is FQGNSA. This CDR3 has 13 amino acids.

J is TRBJ1-1 and V is TRBV7-8; the D gene is possibly TRBD1 (5 bases). This CDR3 region has 15 residues. CDR1 and CDR2 (germline): SGHVS, FQNEAQ. Trimming took off 5 bases at V and 0 bases at J, with 13 bases between the two ends. The CDR3 DNA reads TGTGCCAGCAGCGAGCCCCAGGGAATGAACACTGAAGCTTTCTTT. The encoded protein is CASSEPQGMNTEAFF.

The chain employs TRBV9 and TRBJ1-4, with 8 bases lining up with TRBD1. Per germline, CDR1 SGDLS and CDR2 YYNGEE. Trimming took 0 bases from V and 4 from J; bases not matched to a gene: 2. The CDR3 is 15 amino acids. The CDR3 loop reads CASSVDRGFNEKLFF. In DNA form, the CDR3 reads TGTGCCAGCAGCGTAGACAGGGGGTTTAATGAAAAACTGTTTTTT.